This T cell receptor (beta chain) emerged from a study of CD8 T cells in ankylosing spondylitis. Broader study findings: Clones that were linked to disease were CD8+ and were relatively rare in peripheral blood. As reported, disease-linked clones showed significant enrichment in matched ankylosing spondylitis synovial fluid. Earlier literature documents some of the motif variants in reactive arthritis synovial fluid and blood. A motif in TCR beta, a set of several highly homologous variants, appeared characteristic of ankylosing spondylitis blood.

Using its own MiXCR run on the 5' RACE reads, TCRdb lists one record per CDR3 protein. The table shows approximately 130,000 distinct CDR3 sequences, with over 10% occurring only once. The CDR3 contains 13 residues. The V end was cut by 3 bases, the J end by 0 bases, with 9 bases between. The germline V gene encodes CDR1 DFQATT and CDR2 SNEGSKA (reference sequence). Remarks on this clonotype: Its target is unknown.

The receptor was isolated from a female donor with ankylosing spondylitis or in good health (not recorded which). This sequence joins TRBV20-1 and TRBJ2-7; D remains unclear. The sample comprised blood, either unsorted or a sorted T cell fraction (not recorded which). CDR3 sequence reads: CSARGSLSYEQYF. CDR3 bases: TGCAGTGCTAGGGGATCACTCTCCTACGAGCAGTACTTC.